Listed here are 32 T cell receptor beta chains from one sample, sequenced in a study of blood T cell repertoires in COVID-19. Sequencing was performed with immunoSEQ multiplex PCR; in TCRdb, only in-frame clones are kept and a portion is missing. Here the sample spans roughly 180,000 clones, more than 70% being singletons. Sequencing was done on a sample of PBMCs or T cells enriched from blood (not recorded which). The receptor source for this set is a man in his forties who had recovered from COVID-19.

The chain carries TRBV5-1 and TRBJ2-3; D remains ambiguous. The CDR3 totals 11 residues. Trimming took off 2 bases at V and 5 bases at J, with 3 bases between the two ends. Germline V gene data show CDR1 as SGHRS and CDR2 as YFSETQ. The CDR3 nucleotides are TGCGCCAGCAGCTTTCGAGATACGCAGTATTTT. Amino acid sequence: CASSFRDTQYF.

This chain links TRBV7-9 with TRBJ1-2; possible D gene TRBD1, 5 bases. There are 16 residues in the CDR3. The ends were cut back, 5 bases at V and 6 bases at J, with 22 bases in the middle. Germline lookup yields CDR1 SEHNR and CDR2 FQNEAQ (reference sequence). The CDR3 reads CASSPQVVGDSHGYTF. Here the CDR3 DNA reads TGTGCCAGCAGCCCACAGGTTGTAGGGGATTCACATGGCTACACCTTC.

The chain is built from TRBV24-1 and TRBJ2-7; TRBD1 might be the D (6 bases). This CDR3 has 14 residues. Germline V CDR1 and CDR2: KGHDR, SFDVKD. The germline V and J ends were trimmed by 5 bases and 4 bases, with 14 bases remaining between them. The CDR3, as DNA: TGTGCCACCAGTGGATCCCCAGGGGAGTACGAGCAGTACTTC. Its translation is CATSGSPGEYEQYF.

Details on this clone: Other DNA sequences in this sample translate to the same CDR3. The chain joins TRBV18 to TRBJ1-5; D possibly corresponds to TRBD1 (6 bases). The V and J ends lost 3 bases and 1 base respectively, with 7 bases between them. The CDR3 length is 14 residues. Germline-derived CDR1 and CDR2 are KGHSH and LQKENI. In nucleotides, the CDR3 is TGTGCCAGCTCACCCGGACAGAGCAATCAGCCCCAGCATTTT. Amino acid sequence: CASSPGQSNQPQHF.

The chain recombines TRBV5-1 with TRBJ2-5; 10 bases map to TRBD2. The CDR3 covers 15 residues. After removal of 0 bases from V and 1 base from J, the junction contained 0 bases not matched to a gene. The V gene's germline CDR1 is SGHRS and CDR2 YFSETQ. DNA of the CDR3: TGCGCCAGCAGCTTGGGACTAGCGGGCCAAGAGACCCAGTACTTC. Encoded protein: CASSLGLAGQETQYF.

This chain links TRBV12-3 or TRBV12-4 with TRBJ1-2; D remains ambiguous. This CDR3 spans 13 amino acids. The V end lost 7 bases, the J end lost 2 bases, and 11 bases lay between the germline ends. The chain's CDR3 is CASTASGNYGYTF. CDR3 nucleotide sequence: TGTGCCAGCACCGCATCGGGAAACTATGGCTACACCTTC.

The chain links TRBV28 to TRBJ1-1, with a weak D call TRBD1 (6 bases). V lost 10 bases to trimming and J lost 8 bases, with 17 bases between them. The CDR3 covers 12 residues. Germline V gene sequence: CDR1 MDHEN, CDR2 SYDVKM. CDR3 nucleotides: TGTGCCACCGCCGGGACATCTATGGAAGCTTTCTTT. Encoded protein: CATAGTSMEAFF.

J is TRBJ1-1 and V is TRBV9; D gene unclear. The CDR3 sequence is 14 residues long. The V gene lost 2 bases and the J gene lost 0 bases, with 8 bases spanning the gap. In germline, CDR1 is SGDLS, CDR2 YYNGEE. CDR3 bases: TGTGCCAGCAGCGTGGGCAGCTTGAACACTGAAGCTTTCTTT. Translated: CASSVGSLNTEAFF.

This clone has a single count. The chain employs TRBV6-5 and TRBJ1-2; D may be TRBD1 (5 bases). The CDR3 length is 15 residues. CDR1 MNHEY and CDR2 SVGAGI come from the germline V gene. With 6 bases removed from V and 4 bases from J, the gap between germline ends came to 18 bases. The CDR3 nucleotides read TGTGCCAGCAGCTTCACCATGACAGAAGCCTATGGCTACACCTTC. It specifies CASSFTMTEAYGYTF.

A remark on this clone: No DNA is shown, since the ends of the CDR3 on it are uncertain; the CDR3 is the one TCRdb lists. The rearrangement uses TRBV5-5 and TRBJ1-2; the table's D call, TRBD1, was not checked against the DNA. The CDR3 is 14 amino acids in total, end residues counted. From germline, CDR1 is SGHKS and CDR2 YYEKEE (reference sequence). Here the CDR3 reads CASSFGQGANGYTF.

This chain connects TRBV5-8 to TRBJ2-1; 8 bases agree with TRBD2. This CDR3 has 15 residues. Germline-derived CDR1 and CDR2 are SGHTS and YDEGEE. The V segment lost 4 bases and the J segment 0 bases; nucleotides outside the gene matches: 3. The CDR3 sequence is CASSVRGGSYNEQFF. The CDR3, as DNA: TGTGCCAGCAGCGTCCGGGGGGGCTCCTACAATGAGCAGTTCTTC. The full variable domain, completed using reference TRBV5-8 and TRBJ2-1, is EAGVTQSPTHLIKTRGQQATLRCSPISGHTSVYWYQQALGLGLQFLLWYDEGEERNRGNFPPRFSGRQFPNYSSELNVNALELEDSALYLCASSVRGGSYNEQFFGPGTRLTVL.

The CDR3 region is CSVVRGEGTDTQYF. In nucleotides, the CDR3 is TGCAGCGTTGTTCGGGGTGAGGGCACAGATACGCAGTATTTT. The V call is TRBV29-1, the J call TRBJ2-3, with D perhaps TRBD2 (5 bases). Germline-derived CDR1 and CDR2 are SQVTM and ANQGSEA. This CDR3 has 14 amino acids. Trimming removed 4 bases from V and 1 base from J, with 12 bases in between.

This rearrangement joins TRBV27 to TRBJ1-4, with 8 nucleotides matching TRBD1. The germline CDR1 and CDR2 sequences are MNHEY and SMNVEV (reference sequence). V lost 5 bases and J lost 7; bases outside the gene matches: 6. The CDR3 has 14 residues. Here the CDR3 DNA reads TGTGCCAGCAGTAAACAGGGGGATCGTGAAAAACTGTTTTTT. Amino acids: CASSKQGDREKLFF.

V usage is TRBV6-5 and J usage is TRBJ1-4; D is perhaps TRBD1 (5 bases). Germline assignment: CDR1 MNHEY and CDR2 SVGAGI. CDR3 size: 15 residues. V gave up 5 bases and J gave up 1 base, with 11 bases separating them. Here the CDR3 DNA reads TGTGCCAGCAGTCCTCTAGGGGTAACTAATGAAAAACTGTTTTTT. Translated: CASSPLGVTNEKLFF.

The chain recombines TRBV5-1 with TRBJ1-1; possible D gene TRBD1, 6 bases. The V gene lost 2 bases and the J gene lost 5 bases, with 16 bases spanning the gap. The CDR3 runs 15 residues. Germline CDR1 reads SGHRS; CDR2 reads YFSETQ. The CDR3 bases are TGCGCCAGCAGCTTAGGGGGAAAGGGATTGACTGAAGCTTTCTTT. It is translated as CASSLGGKGLTEAFF.

The chain uses TRBV7-6 and TRBJ1-1; 7 bases are a match to TRBD1. Germline CDR1 SGHVS, CDR2 FNYEAQ. This CDR3 is built from 11 residues. V shed 6 bases and J 6 bases; nucleotides not matched to a gene: 1. This chain's CDR3 is CASSTGAEAFF. The CDR3 DNA follows: TGTGCCAGCAGTACAGGGGCTGAAGCTTTCTTT. Based on the CDR3 plus reference TRBV7-6 and TRBJ1-1, the full variable domain is GAGVSQSPRYKVTKRGQDVALRCDPISGHVSLYWYRQALGQGPEFLTYFNYEAQQDKSGLPNDRFSAERPEGSISTLTIQRTEQRDSAMYRCASSTGAEAFFGQGTRLTVV.

V and J are TRBV7-3 and TRBJ2-2; no reliable D call. The CDR3 covers 13 residues. Trimming took 0 bases from V and 6 from J, leaving 5 bases between them. Germline V gives CDR1 SGHTA, CDR2 FQGTGA. The DNA of the CDR3 is TGTGCCAGCAGCTTAACTGGCTCCGGGGAGCTGTTTTTT. Amino acids: CASSLTGSGELFF. Full variable domain (outside the CDR3, taken from reference TRBV7-3 and TRBJ2-2): GAGVSQTPSNKVTEKGKYVELRCDPISGHTALYWYRQSLGQGPEFLIYFQGTGAADDSGLPNDRFFAVRPEGSVSTLKIQRTERGDSAVYLCASSLTGSGELFFGEGSRLTVL.

The gene calls are TRBV6-4 and TRBJ1-1; no clear D. CDR1 MRHNA and CDR2 SNTAGT come from the germline V gene. The CDR3 spans 13 residues. The V end was cut by 6 bases, the J end by 8 bases, with 16 bases between. The CDR3 protein is CASSSAGSREAFF. The CDR3 DNA follows: TGTGCCAGCAGCAGCGCCGGGTCACGGGAAGCTTTCTTT.

V is TRBV28 and J is TRBJ2-2, with D uncertain. The CDR3 runs 15 residues. Germline V CDR1 and CDR2: MDHEN, SYDVKM. V was cut by 2 bases and J by 0 bases, with 7 bases left in between. CDR3 in amino acids: CASSLLPANTGELFF. The CDR3 DNA follows: TGTGCCAGCAGTTTACTCCCAGCGAACACCGGGGAGCTGTTTTTT. The full variable domain, rest sourced from reference TRBV28 and TRBJ2-2, is DVKVTQSSRYLVKRTGEKVFLECVQDMDHENMFWYRQDPGLGLRLIYFSYDVKMKEKGDIPEGYSVSREKKERFSLILESASTNQTSMYLCASSLLPANTGELFFGEGSRLTVL.

The chain has TRBV20-1 and TRBJ1-6, with 7 nucleotides matching TRBD1. Looked up from germline, CDR1 is DFQATT and CDR2 is SNEGSKA (reference sequence). Unmatched junction bases numbered 9, after V lost 3 bases and J lost 4 bases. This CDR3 has 16 residues. The CDR3 region is CSASMGQPIYNSPLHF. Written as DNA, the CDR3 is TGCAGTGCTAGTATGGGACAGCCGATTTATAATTCACCCCTCCACTTT.

This clone showed up just once. V is TRBV5-1 and J is TRBJ1-1; 7 nucleotides match TRBD1. CDR3 length equals 14 residues. J was trimmed by 2 bases and V by 7 bases; bases with no gene match: 8. The germline V gene encodes CDR1 SGHRS and CDR2 YFSETQ. In DNA form, the CDR3 reads TGCGCCAGCGCCAGGGACAGAGATAACACTGAAGCTTTCTTT. Its translation is CASARDRDNTEAFF.

V and J are TRBV2 and TRBJ1-1; D is possibly TRBD1 (6 bases). The CDR3 covers 16 residues. Germline-derived CDR1 and CDR2 are SNHLY and FYNNEI. The V end lost 1 base, the J end lost 4 bases, and 16 bases lay between the germline ends. CDR3 residues: CASSEVFHQGFTEAFF. The CDR3 coding sequence is TGTGCCAGCAGTGAAGTCTTCCACCAGGGGTTCACTGAAGCTTTCTTT. Filled out from reference TRBV2 and TRBJ1-1, the complete variable domain reads EPEVTQTPSHQVTQMGQEVILRCVPISNHLYFYWYRQILGQKVEFLVSFYNNEISEKSEIFDDQFSVERPDGSNFTLKIRSTKLEDSAMYFCASSEVFHQGFTEAFFGQGTRLTVV.

V and J are TRBV5-1 and TRBJ1-2, with D unresolved. Germline V gene sequence: CDR1 SGHRS, CDR2 YFSETQ. Trimming removed 6 bases at V and 4 bases at J, with 13 bases between. The length of the CDR3 is 13 residues. The chain's CDR3 is CASKTPGSYGYTF. CDR3 sequence (DNA): TGCGCCAGCAAAACGCCCGGGTCCTATGGCTACACCTTC.

DNA for the CDR3: TGTGCCAGCAGCGTCGGGACAGGGACTCAGCCCCAGCATTTT. This gives the protein CASSVGTGTQPQHF. The chain combines TRBV9 with TRBJ1-5, with 9 nucleotides matching TRBD1. The CDR3 spans 14 residues. Trimming removed 2 bases from V and 6 bases from J; junction bases left unmatched: 3. Germline V gives CDR1 SGDLS, CDR2 YYNGEE. The variable domain in full, with the rest retrieved from reference TRBV9 and TRBJ1-5, is DSGVTQTPKHLITATGQRVTLRCSPRSGDLSVYWYQQSLDQGLQFLIQYYNGEERAKGNILERFSAQQFPDLHSELNLSSLELGDSALYFCASSVGTGTQPQHFGDGTRLSIL.

The gene calls are TRBV19 and TRBJ1-1, with 9 bases lining up with TRBD1. The CDR3 totals 13 residues. Per the germline V gene, CDR1 is LNHDA and CDR2 is SQIVND (reference sequence). V lost 5 bases and J lost 3; bases outside the gene matches: 1. As DNA, the CDR3 is TGTGCCAGTAGTGGACAGGGGTACACTGAAGCTTTCTTT. The encoded protein is CASSGQGYTEAFF.

The chain joins TRBV9 to TRBJ1-1, with 10 bases fitting TRBD1. J gave up 2 bases and V 2 bases, and 9 bases lay outside the gene matches. The CDR3 is 17 residues long. Germline assignment: CDR1 SGDLS and CDR2 YYNGEE. The CDR3 region is CASSVSLGTGENTEAFF. The CDR3 nucleotides are TGTGCCAGCAGCGTCTCCTTAGGGACAGGGGAAAACACTGAAGCTTTCTTT.

The chain couples TRBV7-8 to TRBJ2-1; tentatively, D is TRBD1 (5 bases). Trimming cost V 1 base and J 7 bases, with 11 bases left between them. Germline V gene lookup returns CDR1 SGHVS and CDR2 FQNEAQ. The CDR3 loop spans 14 amino acids. CDR3 loop: CASSLEGRVNEQFF. The CDR3 DNA is TGTGCCAGCAGCTTAGAAGGCAGGGTTAATGAGCAGTTCTTC.

The chain uses TRBV24-1 and TRBJ2-5; 9 bases are shared with TRBD1. This CDR3 is built from 16 residues. CDR1 KGHDR and CDR2 SFDVKD come from the germline V gene. Trimming removed 4 bases from V and 8 bases from J; junction bases left unmatched: 13. The CDR3: CATSDPGGRDRDTQYF. CDR3 DNA: TGTGCCACCAGTGACCCCGGGGGACGGGACAGGGATACCCAGTACTTC.

V is TRBV6-6 and J is TRBJ1-1; tentatively, D is TRBD1 (6 bases). V was cut by 11 bases and J by 0 bases, with 19 bases left in between. Germline V gene data show CDR1 as MNHNY and CDR2 as SVGAGI (reference sequence). The length of the CDR3 is 15 residues. CDR3 DNA sequence: TGTGCCTCAAACCAACCGGGACAAATGAACACTGAAGCTTTCTTT. This codes for CASNQPGQMNTEAFF.

J is TRBJ1-2 and V is TRBV19; D is unclear. There are 13 residues in the CDR3. Trimming removed 0 bases at V and 6 bases at J, with 8 bases between. CDR1 is LNHDA and CDR2 is SQIVND in the germline V gene (reference sequence). This CDR3 reads CASSIDRQDGYTF. DNA of the CDR3: TGTGCCAGTAGTATAGATCGGCAGGATGGCTACACCTTC.

This clone was seen more than once but under ten times. The chain recombines TRBV5-5 with TRBJ1-2; 7 positions match TRBD1. Germline-derived CDR1 and CDR2 are SGHKS and YYEKEE (reference sequence). After removal of 3 bases from V and 8 bases from J, the junction contained 7 bases not matched to a gene. The CDR3 covers 13 residues. The CDR3 DNA sequence: TGTGCCAGCAGCTCACAGGGGCCAGGAGGCTACACCTTC. The encoded protein is CASSSQGPGGYTF.

This clone showed up many times. J is TRBJ2-2 and V is TRBV11-3; 7 bases are a match to TRBD1. This CDR3 region has 14 residues. In germline, CDR1 is SGHNT, CDR2 YENEEA. V shed 5 bases, J shed 6 bases, and the junction held 6 bases outside the gene matches. Here the CDR3 reads CASSLTGVAGELFF. CDR3 nucleotides: TGTGCCAGCAGCCTTACAGGGGTTGCCGGGGAGCTGTTTTTT. Complete variable domain (other parts from reference TRBV11-3 and TRBJ2-2): EAGVVQSPRYKIIEKKQPVAFWCNPISGHNTLYWYLQNLGQGPELLIRYENEEAVDDSQLPKDRFSAERLKGVDSTLKIQPAELGDSAVYLCASSLTGVAGELFFGEGSRLTVL.